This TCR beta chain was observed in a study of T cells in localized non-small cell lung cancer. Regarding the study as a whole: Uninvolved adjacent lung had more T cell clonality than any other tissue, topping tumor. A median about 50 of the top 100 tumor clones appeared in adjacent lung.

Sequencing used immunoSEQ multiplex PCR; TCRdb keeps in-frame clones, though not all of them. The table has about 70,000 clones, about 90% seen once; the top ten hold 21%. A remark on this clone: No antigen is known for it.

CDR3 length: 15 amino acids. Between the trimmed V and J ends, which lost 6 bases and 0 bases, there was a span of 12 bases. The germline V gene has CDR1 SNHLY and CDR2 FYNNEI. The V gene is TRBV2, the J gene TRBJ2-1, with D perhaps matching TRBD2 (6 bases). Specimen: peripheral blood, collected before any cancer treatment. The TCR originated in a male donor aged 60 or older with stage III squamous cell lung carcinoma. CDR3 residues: CASSPLASSYNEQFF. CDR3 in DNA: TGTGCCAGCAGCCCGCTAGCGAGCTCCTACAATGAGCAGTTCTTC.